This T cell receptor (beta chain) was recovered during a study of identical twins. V lost 4 bases to trimming and J lost 4 bases, with 10 bases between them. Germline V lookup: CDR1 SGHVS, CDR2 FQNEAQ. This CDR3 region has 13 residues. MiXCR, applied by TCRdb to the 5' RACE reads, yields one record per CDR3 protein. In the table there are about 190,000 distinct CDR3 sequences, 15% to 20% of which are singletons. Study-wide results and limits: Cross-sectional statistics, not tracking of the same donors, supported the conclusions.

This clonotype showed up just a few times. No antigen is known for it. These records were also assigned to another study, of T cells expressing NK-cell markers.

This sequence joins TRBV7-8 and TRBJ1-2; maybe TRBD1 (5 bases). This sequence originates from a woman in her late teens or twenties in good health. The sequencing sample was made of CD8+ T cells sorted from blood. The CDR3 sequence: CASSSSDSYGYTF. DNA of the CDR3: TGTGCCAGCAGCTCCAGCGACAGCTATGGCTACACCTTC. Full variable domain (missing parts from reference TRBV7-8 and TRBJ1-2): GAGVSQSPRYKVAKRGQDVALRCDPISGHVSLFWYQQALGQGPEFLTYFQNEAQLDKSGLPSDRFFAERPEGSVSTLKIQRTQQEDSAVYLCASSSSDSYGYTFGSGTRLTVV.